This T cell receptor (beta chain) was profiled in a study of blood T cells in healthy people across ages. The amount of total RNA extracted per sample was at least 5.5 micrograms. The use of a sample-barcoded 5' primer and a J-beta primer mix characterized a second PCR of about 7 to 12 cycles. MiXCR, applied by TCRdb to the 5' RACE reads, yields one record per CDR3 protein. The sample shows about 640,000 distinct CDR3 sequences, about 53% of them seen only once. This CDR3 is 13 amino acids long. The germline V and J ends were trimmed by 4 bases and 2 bases, with 11 bases remaining between them. Germline V gene lookup returns CDR1 SQVTM and CDR2 ANQGSEA. This clonotype was counted a few times. No antigen is known for it. Regarding the study as a whole: PBMCs left unsorted prevented a conclusive naive versus antigen-experienced comparison. A strong correlation was seen between TCR beta diversity and naive T cell percentage. Estimated diversity that came from one million T cells was considered an underestimate.

Sequencing used blood. This sequence originates from a man in his 60s in good health. The chain couples TRBV29-1 to TRBJ1-2, with a weak D call TRBD1 (5 bases). CDR3 region: CSVGWDGNYGYTF. The CDR3 region has the DNA TGCAGCGTTGGGTGGGACGGGAACTATGGCTACACCTTC.